This TCR beta chain stems from a study of T cells in Graves' hyperthyroidism and ophthalmopathy. Study outcomes and limitations: Ophthalmopathy was identified by the model a median around 6 months ahead of onset.

This clonotype was picked up a small number of times. Its antigen is unknown. Calling Graves' hyperthyroidism stable meant ophthalmopathy did not progress within 18 months. The hyperthyroidism was newly diagnosed and had lasted under 2 months; the patients were aged 18 to 65. Clinical symptoms, serum thyroxine, TRAb, thyroid ultrasound and orbital computed tomography established diagnosis. The investigators amplified TCR beta CDR3 regions from RNA transcripts. First-round RT-PCR with HTBI primers amplified the TCR CDR3 region. TCRdb re-called the multiplex PCR reads through MiXCR, storing one row per CDR3 protein. The sample carries about 840,000 distinct CDR3 sequences, 38% recorded once. The sequence was collected from a man aged 18 to 35 with Graves' hyperthyroidism. The material sequenced was blood.

The DNA for the CDR3 is TGCAGTGCTAGAGATGACAGGGGTTACACTGAAGCTTTCTTT. Translating it yields CSARDDRGYTEAFF. The gene calls are TRBV20-1 and TRBJ1-1, with TRBD1 identical over 8 bases. The ends lost 0 bases at V and 3 bases at J; junction bases unmatched: 3. The length of the CDR3 is 14 residues. CDR1 and CDR2 (germline): DFQATT, SNEGSKA (reference sequence).